Listed below are T cell receptor beta chains from one sample, sequenced in a study of T cell responses to AZD1222 COVID-19 vaccine. Clones were read by immunoSEQ multiplex PCR, and TCRdb kept only the in-frame ones, dropping some. The sample includes 150,000 to 200,000 clones, under 95% seen only once; the top ten take under 6%. Sequences were derived from peripheral blood, sampled 28 days after the second AZD1222 dose. All receptors come from an adult who received the AZD1222 COVID-19 vaccine. Both conserved end residues are part of each CDR3. A D gene is named only where the DNA matches it firmly. Rows give clone size only sometimes, using once, few, many, or a class for an expanded clone.

NA,TRBV6-6,TRBD1,TRBJ1-2,CASRPPRDRDGYTF,TGTGCCAGCAGGCCCCCCCGGGACAGAGATGGCTACACCTTC
NA,TRBV11-2,NA,TRBJ1-2,CASSLEVTGYGYTF,TGTGCCAGCAGCTTAGAAGTAACAGGGTATGGCTACACCTTC
NA,TRBV2,TRBD2,TRBJ2-1,CASSRLAGGHEQFF,TGTGCCAGCAGTAGACTAGCGGGAGGGCATGAGCAGTTCTTC
NA,TRBV9,NA,TRBJ1-1,CASSVGQSNTEAFF,TGTGCCAGCAGCGTTGGACAGTCTAACACTGAAGCTTTCTTT
NA,TRBV21-1,NA,TRBJ2-1,CASSIPTSVGYNEQFF,TGTGCCAGCAGCATACCGACTAGCGTGGGCTACAATGAGCAGTTCTTC
NA,TRBV14,NA,TRBJ1-2,CASSQGQNRGYGYTF,TGTGCCAGCAGCCAAGGACAGAATCGGGGCTATGGCTACACCTTC
few,TRBV7-3,NA,TRBJ2-2,CASSFRQGTGELFF,TGTGCCAGCAGCTTCCGGCAGGGGACCGGGGAGCTGTTTTTT
NA,TRBV5-8,NA,TRBJ1-1,CASSVRAAEAFF,TGTGCCAGCAGCGTCAGGGCGGCTGAAGCTTTCTTT
NA,TRBV2,TRBD2,TRBJ2-1,CASDELAGRNEQFF,TGTGCCAGCGACGAACTAGCGGGACGAAATGAGCAGTTCTTC
NA,TRBV11-2,NA,TRBJ2-5,CASSLVTAGEGETQYF,TGTGCCAGCAGCTTAGTTACCGCGGGCGAAGGAGAGACCCAGTACTTC
NA,TRBV7-2,NA,TRBJ1-1,CASSLEARVWTEAFF,TGTGCCAGCAGCTTAGAGGCCAGGGTGTGGACTGAAGCTTTCTTT
NA,TRBV7-9,TRBD1,TRBJ1-6,CASSLDGTGYSPLHF,TGTGCCAGCAGCTTAGATGGGACAGGTTATTCACCCCTCCACTTT
NA,TRBV5-1,NA,TRBJ1-6,CASSPNNSPLHF,TGCGCCAGCAGCCCGAATAATTCACCCCTCCACTTT
few,TRBV4-1,NA,TRBJ1-5,CASSQDWDQPQHF,TGCGCCAGCAGCCAAGATTGGGATCAGCCCCAGCATTTT